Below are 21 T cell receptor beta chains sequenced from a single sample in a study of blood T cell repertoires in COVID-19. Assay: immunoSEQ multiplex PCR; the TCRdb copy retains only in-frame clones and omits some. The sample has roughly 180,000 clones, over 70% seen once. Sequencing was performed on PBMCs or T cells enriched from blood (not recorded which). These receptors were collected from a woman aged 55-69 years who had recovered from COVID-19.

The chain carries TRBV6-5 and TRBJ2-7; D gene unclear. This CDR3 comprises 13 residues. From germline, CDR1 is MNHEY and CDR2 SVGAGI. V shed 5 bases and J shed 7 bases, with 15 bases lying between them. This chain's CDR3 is CASSPRHLREQYF. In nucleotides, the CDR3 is TGTGCCAGCAGTCCCCGACACCTACGAGAGCAGTACTTC.

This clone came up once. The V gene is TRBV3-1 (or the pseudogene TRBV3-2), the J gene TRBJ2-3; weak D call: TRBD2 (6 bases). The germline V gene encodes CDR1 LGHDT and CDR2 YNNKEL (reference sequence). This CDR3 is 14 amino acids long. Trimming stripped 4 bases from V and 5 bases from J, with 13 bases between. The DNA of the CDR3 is TGTGCCAGCAGCCCCCACATGGGGGGAGATACGCAGTATTTT. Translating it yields CASSPHMGGDTQYF.

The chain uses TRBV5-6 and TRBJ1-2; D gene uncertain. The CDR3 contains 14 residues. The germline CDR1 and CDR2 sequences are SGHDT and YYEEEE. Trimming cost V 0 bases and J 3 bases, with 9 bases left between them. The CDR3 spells CASSLGRSDYGYTF. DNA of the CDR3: TGTGCCAGCAGCTTGGGCAGGTCTGACTATGGCTACACCTTC. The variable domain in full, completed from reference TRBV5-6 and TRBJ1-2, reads DAGVTQSPTHLIKTRGQQVTLRCSPKSGHDTVSWYQQALGQGPQFIFQYYEEEERQRGNFPDRFSGHQFPNYSSELNVNALLLGDSALYLCASSLGRSDYGYTFGSGTRLTVV.

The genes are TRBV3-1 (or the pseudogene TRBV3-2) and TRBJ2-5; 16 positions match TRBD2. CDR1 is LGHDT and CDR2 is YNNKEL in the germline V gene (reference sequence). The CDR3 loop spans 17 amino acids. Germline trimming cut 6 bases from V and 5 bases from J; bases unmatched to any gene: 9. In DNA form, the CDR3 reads TGTGCCAGCAGGCCAAGAGGGACTAGCGGGGGGGCGGAGACCCAGTACTTC. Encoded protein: CASRPRGTSGGAETQYF.

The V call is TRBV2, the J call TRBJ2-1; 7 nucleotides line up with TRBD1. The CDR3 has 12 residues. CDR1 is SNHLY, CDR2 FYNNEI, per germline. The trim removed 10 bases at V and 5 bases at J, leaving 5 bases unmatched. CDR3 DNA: TGTGCCATAGGGGGACAGAACAATGAGCAGTTCTTC. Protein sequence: CAIGGQNNEQFF.

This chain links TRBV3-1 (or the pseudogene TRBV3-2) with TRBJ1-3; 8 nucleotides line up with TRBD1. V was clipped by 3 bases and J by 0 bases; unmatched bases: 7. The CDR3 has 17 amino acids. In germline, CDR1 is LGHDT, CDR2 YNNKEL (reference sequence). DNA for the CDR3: TGTGCCAGCAGCCAGGACAGGGCCTTCTTCTCTGGAAACACCATATATTTT. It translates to CASSQDRAFFSGNTIYF.

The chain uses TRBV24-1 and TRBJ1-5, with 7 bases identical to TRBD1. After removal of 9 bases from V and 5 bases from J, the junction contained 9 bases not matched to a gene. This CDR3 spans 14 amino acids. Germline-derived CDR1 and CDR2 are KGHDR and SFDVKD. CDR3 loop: CATGRQGWDQPQHF. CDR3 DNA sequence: TGTGCCACCGGTAGACAGGGTTGGGATCAGCCCCAGCATTTT.

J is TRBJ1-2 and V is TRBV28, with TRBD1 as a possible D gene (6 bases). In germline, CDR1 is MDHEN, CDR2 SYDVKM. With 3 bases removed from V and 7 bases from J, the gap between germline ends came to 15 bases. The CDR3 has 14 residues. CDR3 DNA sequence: TGTGCCAGCAGTTTCCTGGACAGCCCCCGTGGCTACACCTTC. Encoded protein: CASSFLDSPRGYTF.

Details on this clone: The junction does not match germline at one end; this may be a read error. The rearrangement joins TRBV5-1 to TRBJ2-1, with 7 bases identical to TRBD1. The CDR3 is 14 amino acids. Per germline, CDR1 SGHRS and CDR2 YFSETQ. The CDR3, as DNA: TGCGCCAGCACCTTGACAGGGCCCTACAATGAGCAGTTCTTC. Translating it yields CASTLTGPYNEQFF.

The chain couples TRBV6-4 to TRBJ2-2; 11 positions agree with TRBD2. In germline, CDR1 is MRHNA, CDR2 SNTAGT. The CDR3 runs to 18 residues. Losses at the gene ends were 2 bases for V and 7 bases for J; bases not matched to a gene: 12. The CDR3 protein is CASSDGTSGGERDGELFF. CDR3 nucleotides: TGTGCCAGCAGTGACGGGACTAGCGGAGGAGAGAGGGACGGGGAGCTGTTTTTT.

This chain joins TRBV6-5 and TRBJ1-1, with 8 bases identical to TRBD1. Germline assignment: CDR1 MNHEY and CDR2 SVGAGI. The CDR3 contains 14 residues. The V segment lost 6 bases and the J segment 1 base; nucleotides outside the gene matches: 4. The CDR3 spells CASRSGTGNTEAFF. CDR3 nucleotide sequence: TGTGCCAGCAGGTCCGGGACAGGGAACACTGAAGCTTTCTTT.

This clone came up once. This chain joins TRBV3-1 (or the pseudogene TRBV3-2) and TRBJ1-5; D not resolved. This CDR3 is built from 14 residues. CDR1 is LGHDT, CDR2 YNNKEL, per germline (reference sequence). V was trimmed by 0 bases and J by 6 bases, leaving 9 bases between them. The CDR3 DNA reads TGTGCCAGCAGCCAAGACACGGGAGGTCAGCCCCAGCATTTT. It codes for CASSQDTGGQPQHF.

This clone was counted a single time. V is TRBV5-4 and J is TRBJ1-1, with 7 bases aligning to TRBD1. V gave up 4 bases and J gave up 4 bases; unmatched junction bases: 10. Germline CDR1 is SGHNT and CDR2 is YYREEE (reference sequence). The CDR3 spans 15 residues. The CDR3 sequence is CASSIAGTVVTEAFF. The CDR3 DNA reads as TGTGCCAGCAGCATAGCCGGGACAGTGGTCACTGAAGCTTTCTTT.

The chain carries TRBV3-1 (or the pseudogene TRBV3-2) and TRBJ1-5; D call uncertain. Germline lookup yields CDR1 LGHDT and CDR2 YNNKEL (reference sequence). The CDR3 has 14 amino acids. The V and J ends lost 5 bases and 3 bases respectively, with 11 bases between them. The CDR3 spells CASSSRDFNQPQHF. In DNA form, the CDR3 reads TGTGCCAGCAGCTCGAGGGATTTCAATCAGCCCCAGCATTTT.

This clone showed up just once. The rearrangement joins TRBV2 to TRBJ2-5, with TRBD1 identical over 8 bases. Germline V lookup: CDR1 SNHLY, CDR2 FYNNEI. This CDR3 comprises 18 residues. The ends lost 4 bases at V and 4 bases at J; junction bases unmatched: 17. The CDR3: CASSGNRGMRGPPETQYF. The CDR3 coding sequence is TGTGCCAGCAGTGGGAACAGGGGGATGCGCGGACCCCCAGAGACCCAGTACTTC.

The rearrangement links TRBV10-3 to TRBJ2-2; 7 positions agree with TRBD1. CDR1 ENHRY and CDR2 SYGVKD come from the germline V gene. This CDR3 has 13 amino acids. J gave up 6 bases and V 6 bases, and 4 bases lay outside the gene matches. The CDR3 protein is CAIRTDRAGELFF. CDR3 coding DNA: TGTGCCATCAGGACCGACAGGGCCGGGGAGCTGTTTTTT.

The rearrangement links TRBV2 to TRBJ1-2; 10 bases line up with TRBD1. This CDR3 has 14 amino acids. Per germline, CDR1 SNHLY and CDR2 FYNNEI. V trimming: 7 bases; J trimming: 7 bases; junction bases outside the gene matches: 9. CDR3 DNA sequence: TGTGCCAGCAAAATGGGACAGGGGTTGGCTGGCTACACCTTC. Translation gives CASKMGQGLAGYTF.

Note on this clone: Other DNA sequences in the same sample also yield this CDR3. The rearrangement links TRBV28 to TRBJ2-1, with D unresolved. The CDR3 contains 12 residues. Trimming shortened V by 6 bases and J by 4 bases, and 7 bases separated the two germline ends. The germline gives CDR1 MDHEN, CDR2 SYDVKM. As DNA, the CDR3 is TGTGCCAGCAGCCTACCTTACAATGAGCAGTTCTTC. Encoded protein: CASSLPYNEQFF. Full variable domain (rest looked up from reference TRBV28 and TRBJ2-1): DVKVTQSSRYLVKRTGEKVFLECVQDMDHENMFWYRQDPGLGLRLIYFSYDVKMKEKGDIPEGYSVSREKKERFSLILESASTNQTSMYLCASSLPYNEQFFGPGTRLTVL.

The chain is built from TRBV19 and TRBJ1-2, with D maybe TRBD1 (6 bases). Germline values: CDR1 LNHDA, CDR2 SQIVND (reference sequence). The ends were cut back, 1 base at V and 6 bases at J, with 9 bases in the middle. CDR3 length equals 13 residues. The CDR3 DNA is TGTGCCAGTAGTATAGCCAGGGGAGATGGCTACACCTTC. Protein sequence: CASSIARGDGYTF.

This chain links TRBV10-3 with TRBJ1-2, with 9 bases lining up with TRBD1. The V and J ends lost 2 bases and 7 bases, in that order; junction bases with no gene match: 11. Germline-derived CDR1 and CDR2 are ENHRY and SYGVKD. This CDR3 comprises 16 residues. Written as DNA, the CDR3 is TGTGCCATCAGTGAGCTCCGGGACAGGGACCGGAGTGGCTACACCTTC. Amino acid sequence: CAISELRDRDRSGYTF.

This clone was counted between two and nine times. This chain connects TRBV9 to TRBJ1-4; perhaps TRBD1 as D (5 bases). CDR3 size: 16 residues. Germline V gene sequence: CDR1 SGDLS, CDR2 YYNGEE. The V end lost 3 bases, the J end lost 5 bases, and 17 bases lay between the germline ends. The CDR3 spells CASSAPLGLGNEKLFF. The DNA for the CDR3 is TGTGCCAGCAGCGCCCCCCTGGGGCTGGGAAATGAAAAACTGTTTTTT.